This T cell receptor beta chain was sequenced for a study of blood T cell repertoires in COVID-19. The assay was immunoSEQ multiplex PCR, and TCRdb's table has in-frame clones only and misses some. Of about 39,000 clones listed, approximately 85% are singletons. The junction had 10 bases not matched to a gene; V was cut back by 1 base and J by 2 bases. The CDR3 is 18 amino acids. Germline-derived CDR1 and CDR2 are LGHDT and YNNKEL (reference sequence). V gene TRBV3-1 (or the pseudogene TRBV3-2) combines with J gene TRBJ2-3, with TRBD2 matching 9 bases. The receptor comes from a man in his 70s with acute or convalescent COVID-19. The sequencing sample was made of peripheral blood. The CDR3 nucleotides read TGTGCCAGCAGCCAAGCTCCTCTTCTAGCGGGACTCACAGATACGCAGTATTTT. Its translation: CASSQAPLLAGLTDTQYF.